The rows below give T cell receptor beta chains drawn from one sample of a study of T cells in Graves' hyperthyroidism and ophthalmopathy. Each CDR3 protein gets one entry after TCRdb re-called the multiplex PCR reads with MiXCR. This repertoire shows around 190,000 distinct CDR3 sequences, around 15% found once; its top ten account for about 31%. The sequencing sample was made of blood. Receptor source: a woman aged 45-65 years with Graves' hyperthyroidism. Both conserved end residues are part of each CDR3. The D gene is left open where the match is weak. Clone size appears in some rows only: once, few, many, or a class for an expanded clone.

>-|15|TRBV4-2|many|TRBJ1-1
TGTGCCAGCAGCCAAGTGGGCAGCATGAACACTGAAGCTTTCTTT
CASSQVGSMNTEAFF
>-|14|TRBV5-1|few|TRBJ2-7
TGCGCCAGCAGCTCGCCAGGTCTTCCGCGGGAGCAGTACTTC
CASSSPGLPREQYF
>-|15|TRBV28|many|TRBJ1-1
TGTGCCAGCAGTTTCATGGACAGTAGAACCTACCAAGCTTTCTTT
CASSFMDSRTYQAFF
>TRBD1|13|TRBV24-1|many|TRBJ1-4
TGTGCCACCGCAGGGGACAGCAATGAAAAACTGTTTTTT
CATAGDSNEKLFF
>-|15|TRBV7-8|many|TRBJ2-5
TGTGCCAGCAGCTTAAACCTTGTGGTGAAAGAGACCCAGTACTTC
CASSLNLVVKETQYF
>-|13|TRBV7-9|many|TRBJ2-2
TGTGCCAGCAGTTCAGGGTGGAGCGGGGAGCTGTTTTTT
CASSSGWSGELFF
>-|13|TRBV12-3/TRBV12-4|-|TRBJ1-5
TGTGCCAGCAGTTGGCAGATCAATCAGCCCCAGCATTTT
CASSWQINQPQHF
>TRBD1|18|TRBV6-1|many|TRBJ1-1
TGTGCCAGCAGTTACGAGGGACAGGGGGCCAATATGAACACTGAAGCTTTCTTT
CASSYEGQGANMNTEAFF
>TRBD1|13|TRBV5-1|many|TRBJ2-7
TGCGCCAGCAGACGGACAGGGCTGGAAGAGCAGTACTTC
CASRRTGLEEQYF
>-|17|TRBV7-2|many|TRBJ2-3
TGTGCCAGCAGCCTGCGAGAAGGGGTTATAGGCACAGATACGCAGTATTTT
CASSLREGVIGTDTQYF
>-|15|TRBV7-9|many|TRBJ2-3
TGTGCCAGCAGCGTCTGGCGTGGGGGCACAGATACGCAGTATTTT
CASSVWRGGTDTQYF
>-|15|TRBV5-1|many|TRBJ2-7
TGCGCCAGCAGCTTAAGACAGGACGCCCCCTACGAGCAGTACTTC
CASSLRQDAPYEQYF
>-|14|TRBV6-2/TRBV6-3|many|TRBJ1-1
TGTGCCAGCAGGTTGACCGGGGCGAGGGGTGAAGCTTTCTTT
CASRLTGARGEAFF
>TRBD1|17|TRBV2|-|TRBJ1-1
TGTGCCAGCAGTGAATCGGTGCTGTTGACAGGGGGGACTGAAGCTTTCTTT
CASSESVLLTGGTEAFF
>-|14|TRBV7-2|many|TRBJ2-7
TGTGCCAGCAGCATGAGCGGATACTCCTACGAGCAGTACTTC
CASSMSGYSYEQYF
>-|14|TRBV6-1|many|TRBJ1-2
TGTGCCAGCAGTACCTTACCACAGGGAAATGGCTACACCTTC
CASSTLPQGNGYTF